Below, 15 T cell receptor beta chains from the same sample are listed, as sequenced in a study of blood T cell repertoires in COVID-19. TCRdb keeps only in-frame clones here, not all; method: immunoSEQ multiplex PCR. The table lists some 69,000 clones, approximately 88% of them singletons, with around 2.3% in the top ten. The material sequenced was peripheral blood. The origin of the receptors is a man older than 75 with active or convalescent COVID-19.

This clone was recorded a few times. The chain is built from TRBV4-2 and TRBJ1-3; unclear D gene. Looked up from germline, CDR1 is LGHNA and CDR2 is YNFKEQ. The V and J ends lost 1 base and 7 bases respectively, with 11 bases between them. This CDR3 has 14 residues. As DNA, the CDR3 is TGTGCCAGCAGCCAAGGGATGCAACAGAACACCATATATTTT. It specifies CASSQGMQQNTIYF.

The chain links TRBV6-5 to TRBJ2-5; 10 bases fit TRBD1. With V trimmed by 5 bases and J by 5 bases, 8 bases remained unmatched. The V gene's germline CDR1 is MNHEY and CDR2 SVGAGI. The CDR3 has 15 residues. CDR3 DNA sequence: TGTGCCAGCAGTCCCGGGACAGGGGCGCGGGAGACCCAGTACTTC. It codes for CASSPGTGARETQYF.

The chain joins TRBV11-2 to TRBJ2-7, with 10 bases identical to TRBD1. The CDR3 covers 14 residues. CDR1 is SGHAT and CDR2 is FQNNGV in the germline V gene. V trimming: 5 bases; J trimming: 3 bases; junction bases outside the gene matches: 4. CDR3 sequence reads: CASSLDRGLYEQYF. CDR3 nucleotides: TGTGCCAGCAGCCTCGACAGGGGGCTCTACGAGCAGTACTTC.

The chain employs TRBV5-4 and TRBJ1-2; D might be TRBD1 (5 bases). This CDR3 has 15 amino acids. Germline-derived CDR1 and CDR2 are SGHNT and YYREEE (reference sequence). V shed 7 bases and J shed 3 bases, with 19 bases lying between them. CDR3 coding DNA: TGTGCCAGCTCCCCCCACGTTTGGGGGGACTATGGCTACACCTTC. Translated, it gives CASSPHVWGDYGYTF.

The chain joins TRBV19 to TRBJ1-6; D is unclear. V dropped 8 bases and J dropped 7 bases, with 18 bases sitting between them. The length of the CDR3 is 15 residues. Germline assignment: CDR1 LNHDA and CDR2 SQIVND (reference sequence). The CDR3 DNA reads as TGTGCCAGTCGCTGGGCCGGGGAGGAAAATTCACCCCTCCACTTT. This codes for CASRWAGEENSPLHF.

CDR3 bases: TGTGCCAGCAGCTTAGGGCCTAGCGGGAGAAAGAATGAGCAGTTCTTC. Its translation: CASSLGPSGRKNEQFF. This chain joins TRBV7-9 and TRBJ2-1, with TRBD2 matching 10 bases. The V and J ends lost 1 base and 7 bases, in that order; junction bases with no gene match: 7. The germline gives CDR1 SEHNR, CDR2 FQNEAQ (reference sequence). The CDR3 covers 16 residues.

The chain couples TRBV11-2 to TRBJ2-7; 11 nucleotides match TRBD1. The germline V gene encodes CDR1 SGHAT and CDR2 FQNNGV. The CDR3 is 15 amino acids. Trimming cost V 5 bases and J 2 bases; bases outside gene matches: 5. The CDR3, as DNA: TGTGCCAGCAGCACCGGGACAGGGGGACCCTACGAGCAGTACTTC. It translates to CASSTGTGGPYEQYF.

This clone was seen once. The chain combines TRBV19 with TRBJ2-1, with 9 bases that match TRBD1. This CDR3 has 12 amino acids. CDR1 and CDR2 from the germline V gene are LNHDA and SQIVND (reference sequence). The V segment lost 5 bases and the J segment 9 bases; nucleotides outside the gene matches: 2. In DNA form, the CDR3 reads TGTGCCAGTAGTTCGGACAGGGGTGAGCAGTTCTTC. Encoded protein: CASSSDRGEQFF. The full variable domain, its missing parts supplied by reference TRBV19 and TRBJ2-1, is DGGITQSPKYLFRKEGQNVTLSCEQNLNHDAMYWYRQDPGQGLRLIYYSQIVNDFQKGDIAEGYSVSREKKESFPLTVTSAQKNPTAFYLCASSSDRGEQFFGPGTRLTVL.

The rearrangement links TRBV30 to TRBJ1-6; weak D call: TRBD1 (5 bases). Germline V gene data show CDR1 as GTSNPN and CDR2 as SVGIG (reference sequence). The CDR3 extends over 13 amino acids. Trimming left V 5 bases short and J 5 bases short, with 10 bases between. In DNA form, the CDR3 reads TGTGCCTGGGCAGGGTTGGATAATTCACCCCTCCACTTT. Its translation is CAWAGLDNSPLHF.

V gene TRBV5-1 combines with J gene TRBJ2-5, with D perhaps TRBD2 (6 bases). Trimming took off 4 bases at V and 2 bases at J, with 12 bases between the two ends. Germline loops: CDR1 SGHRS, CDR2 YFSETQ. This CDR3 is 14 amino acids long. The CDR3 DNA reads TGCGCCAGCAGCCGGGGGAATAGGCAAGAGACCCAGTACTTC. Protein sequence: CASSRGNRQETQYF.

The chain uses TRBV5-1 and TRBJ2-4; D remains ambiguous. The germline V gene encodes CDR1 SGHRS and CDR2 YFSETQ. This CDR3 is built from 14 residues. V lost 7 bases, J lost 2 bases, and 13 bases lay in between. In nucleotides, the CDR3 is TGCGCCAGCGGGCGTGGCGATCCCAAAAACATTCAGTACTTC. The encoded protein is CASGRGDPKNIQYF.

The chain is built from TRBV6-1 and TRBJ1-5; D gene unclear. Germline V gene sequence: CDR1 MNHNS, CDR2 SASEGT. CDR3 size: 14 residues. Trimming left V 0 bases short and J 0 bases short, with 3 bases between. The CDR3 sequence is CASSEAYSNQPQHF. The CDR3 nucleotides read TGTGCCAGCAGTGAAGCATATAGCAATCAGCCCCAGCATTTT.

This clone was detected a few times. V gene TRBV6-1 combines with J gene TRBJ1-2; TRBD1 might be the D (6 bases). The ends were cut back, 5 bases at V and 8 bases at J, with 15 bases in the middle. Per germline, CDR1 MNHNS and CDR2 SASEGT. CDR3 size: 13 residues. DNA for the CDR3: TGTGCCAGCAGTTATAGGGGGGGGACAGGCTACACCTTC. Amino acid sequence: CASSYRGGTGYTF.

The chain has TRBV7-2 and TRBJ2-2, with a weak D call TRBD2 (5 bases). Germline V gene lookup returns CDR1 SGHTA and CDR2 FQGNSA. The CDR3 runs 15 residues. The V end was cut by 4 bases, the J end by 4 bases, with 13 bases between. The CDR3 DNA follows: TGTGCCAGCAGCTCGACCCGGGGTTTCACCGGGGAGCTGTTTTTT. This encodes CASSSTRGFTGELFF.

The genes are TRBV7-9 and TRBJ2-7; D may be TRBD1 (5 bases). Trimming cost V 5 bases and J 5 bases, with 19 bases left between them. This CDR3 region has 15 residues. CDR1 and CDR2 (germline): SEHNR, FQNEAQ (reference sequence). CDR3 nucleotide sequence: TGTGCCAGCAGCCAAAAGTGGGGCGTTGAGAACGAGCAGTACTTC. The encoded protein is CASSQKWGVENEQYF.